The next 20 T cell receptor beta chains were all read from a single sample in a study of PD-1 blockade in mismatch repair-deficient tumors (dated by TCRdb to 2017 to 2019). Libraries were built with the immunoSEQ multiplex PCR assay. TCRdb's version of the immuneACCESS table is confined to in-frame rearrangements and falls short of the full clone set. An unresolved V gene accounts for under half of the shortfall where checked; the remainder is of unknown origin. In all, the sample holds 100,000 or so clones, and 70% to 85% of those were seen once. Around 6.5% of the sample is taken by the ten largest. The sample in question was peripheral blood, obtained 36 weeks after starting pembrolizumab. The source of these receptors is an adult with mismatch repair-deficient cancer.

The chain uses TRBV2 and TRBJ2-5, with 7 bases aligning to TRBD1. The CDR3 extends over 13 amino acids. The germline gives CDR1 SNHLY, CDR2 FYNNEI. V shed 8 bases and J 4 bases; nucleotides not matched to a gene: 7. CDR3 amino acids: CASADRAPETQYF. The CDR3 bases are TGTGCCAGCGCTGACAGGGCGCCAGAGACCCAGTACTTC.

The J gene is TRBJ2-7, the V gene TRBV19; TRBD1 or TRBD2 may be the D gene (5 bases each). The V end lost 5 bases, the J end lost 4 bases, and 15 bases lay between the germline ends. Germline-derived CDR1 and CDR2 are LNHDA and SQIVND (reference sequence). The CDR3 runs to 14 residues. The CDR3 loop reads CASSWAEGPYEQYF. In DNA, the CDR3 is TGTGCCAGTAGTTGGGCAGAGGGGCCTTACGAGCAGTACTTC.

The chain recombines TRBV19 with TRBJ1-1, with 9 bases fitting TRBD1. Germline V gene lookup returns CDR1 LNHDA and CDR2 SQIVND (reference sequence). The length of the CDR3 is 14 residues. V gave up 5 bases and J gave up 6 bases; unmatched junction bases: 7. The CDR3 sequence: CASSQTGGSAEAFF. The CDR3 DNA sequence: TGTGCCAGTAGTCAAACAGGGGGCTCTGCTGAAGCTTTCTTT.

CDR3 bases: TGCGCCAGCAGCCCGGGACAGCCCAGCCAGCAGTATTTT. It encodes CASSPGQPSQQYF. This chain uses TRBV4-1 with TRBJ2-3, with 7 bases that match TRBD1. CDR1 and CDR2 (germline): MGHRA, YSYEKL. Trimming cost V 4 bases and J 11 bases; bases outside gene matches: 9. This CDR3 comprises 13 residues.

The V call is TRBV2, the J call TRBJ2-7, with 8 bases fitting TRBD1. With 6 bases clipped from V and 0 bases from J, the junction kept 4 bases outside the gene matches. The CDR3 covers 14 residues. The germline V gene encodes CDR1 SNHLY and CDR2 FYNNEI. DNA of the CDR3: TGTGCCAGCAGCATCAGGGGGCACTCCTACGAGCAGTACTTC. Amino acids: CASSIRGHSYEQYF.

This clone was seen once. Other nucleotide sequences from this sample produce the same CDR3. The chain has TRBV29-1 and TRBJ1-1; 7 positions match TRBD1. The CDR3 is made up of 12 amino acids. CDR1 and CDR2 from the germline V gene are SQVTM and ANQGSEA. The ends lost 4 bases at V and 4 bases at J; junction bases unmatched: 3. CDR3 nucleotide sequence: TGCAGCGTTGCCCAGGGGGGCACTGAAGCTTTCTTT. Its translation is CSVAQGGTEAFF.

The chain links TRBV10-3 to TRBJ2-5, with 12 bases fitting TRBD2. CDR3 size: 18 residues. The V gene's germline CDR1 is ENHRY and CDR2 SYGVKD. The ends lost 2 bases at V and 5 bases at J; junction bases unmatched: 12. CDR3 DNA sequence: TGTGCCATCAGTGAGCCGACTAGCGGGAGAGACCTCCTCGAGACCCAGTACTTC. Its protein is CAISEPTSGRDLLETQYF.

The chain links TRBV14 to TRBJ2-7; 11 bases agree with TRBD2. CDR1 and CDR2 (germline): SGHDN, FVKESK. This CDR3 has 16 residues. V lost 4 bases and J lost 6; bases outside the gene matches: 11. The CDR3 protein is CASSRGLAEPPGEQYF. CDR3 coding DNA: TGTGCCAGCAGCCGGGGACTAGCGGAGCCTCCCGGCGAGCAGTACTTC. Drawing the rest from reference TRBV14 and TRBJ2-7, the complete variable domain is EAGVTQFPSHSVIEKGQTVTLRCDPISGHDNLYWYRRVMGKEIKFLLHFVKESKQDESGMPNNRFLAERTGGTYSTLKVQPAELEDSGVYFCASSRGLAEPPGEQYFGPGTRLTVT.

This chain connects TRBV5-1 to TRBJ1-4, with TRBD1 as a possible D gene (5 bases). This CDR3 contains 14 residues. Germline V lookup: CDR1 SGHRS, CDR2 YFSETQ. The V end was cut by 4 bases, the J end by 6 bases, with 13 bases between. The CDR3 sequence: CASSPTVSDEKLFF. CDR3 DNA sequence: TGCGCCAGCAGCCCGACAGTTTCCGATGAAAAACTGTTTTTT. The full variable domain, rest sourced from reference TRBV5-1 and TRBJ1-4, is KAGVTQTPRYLIKTRGQQVTLSCSPISGHRSVSWYQQTPGQGLQFLFEYFSETQRNKGNFPGRFSGRQFSNSRSEMNVSTLELGDSALYLCASSPTVSDEKLFFGSGTQLSVL.

The chain carries TRBV6-5 and TRBJ2-5; TRBD1 matches 7 bases. Looked up from germline, CDR1 is MNHEY and CDR2 is SVGAGI. The length of the CDR3 is 13 residues. Trimming cost V 6 bases and J 7 bases; bases outside gene matches: 8. The DNA of the CDR3 is TGTGCCAGCAGGCTAACAGGGGACAGGACCCAGTACTTC. This codes for CASRLTGDRTQYF.

The chain links TRBV7-6 to TRBJ2-7; tentatively, D is TRBD1 (6 bases). The CDR3 has 17 amino acids. Germline-derived CDR1 and CDR2 are SGHVS and FNYEAQ. Trimming removed 1 base from V and 4 bases from J, with 20 bases in between. The CDR3, as DNA: TGTGCCAGCAGCTTAGTAGGTACACAGGGTTCGACGTACGAGCAGTACTTC. It encodes CASSLVGTQGSTYEQYF.

The J gene is TRBJ1-2, the V gene TRBV11-2; 7 positions match TRBD1. The CDR3 has 17 residues. The germline CDR1 and CDR2 sequences are SGHAT and FQNNGV. Trimming at V came to 6 bases and at J to 0 bases, leaving 13 bases not matched to a gene. CDR3 sequence (DNA): TGTGCCAGCAGGAAATGGACAGGACTACCATCTAACTATGGCTACACCTTC. Translated, it gives CASRKWTGLPSNYGYTF.

The rearrangement uses TRBV6-5 and TRBJ2-7, with 7 bases matching TRBD2. This CDR3 is built from 15 residues. Per the germline V gene, CDR1 is MNHEY and CDR2 is SVGAGI. Unmatched junction bases numbered 9, after V lost 5 bases and J lost 2 bases. The CDR3 DNA is TGTGCCAGCAGTAAGCGGGAACCAGTCCCCTACGAGCAGTACTTC. Its protein is CASSKREPVPYEQYF.

The gene calls are TRBV7-9 and TRBJ1-2; no clear D. The CDR3 is 13 residues long. V was clipped by 3 bases and J by 0 bases, with 5 bases between them. The germline CDR1 and CDR2 sequences are SEHNR and FQNEAQ (reference sequence). CDR3 loop: CASSFPSNYGYTF. The CDR3, as DNA: TGTGCCAGCAGCTTTCCTTCTAACTATGGCTACACCTTC.

This chain connects TRBV6-6 to TRBJ1-2; D is possibly TRBD1 (5 bases). There are 11 residues in the CDR3. V dropped 5 bases and J dropped 9 bases, with 10 bases sitting between them. CDR1 is MNHNY and CDR2 is SVGAGI in the germline V gene (reference sequence). In DNA, the CDR3 is TGTGCCAGCAGTGGCCGGGGCAGCTACACCTTC. As protein: CASSGRGSYTF.

V usage is TRBV9 and J usage is TRBJ2-7, with no clear D. The V end was cut by 0 bases, the J end by 3 bases, with 10 bases between. The CDR3 spans 14 residues. The germline gives CDR1 SGDLS, CDR2 YYNGEE. CDR3 nucleotides: TGTGCCAGCAGCGTAGTTGAGAGAGGCTACGAGCAGTACTTC. This sequence encodes CASSVVERGYEQYF.

J is TRBJ2-2 and V is TRBV18, with TRBD2 matching over 10 bases. V lost 1 base and J lost 5; bases outside the gene matches: 4. Germline lookup yields CDR1 KGHSH and CDR2 LQKENI. The CDR3 runs 16 residues. CDR3 loop: CASSPLAGGRTGELFF. In DNA form, the CDR3 reads TGTGCCAGCTCACCACTAGCGGGAGGACGGACCGGGGAGCTGTTTTTT.

CDR3 coding DNA: TGTGCCAGTGCTACTAGCGGGGCGAACACCGGGGAGCTGTTTTTT. Translated: CASATSGANTGELFF. The chain couples TRBV19 to TRBJ2-2, with 10 bases identical to TRBD2. Trimming removed 8 bases from V and 0 bases from J; junction bases left unmatched: 3. This CDR3 spans 15 amino acids. Germline V gene data show CDR1 as LNHDA and CDR2 as SQIVND (reference sequence).

The chain is built from TRBV13 and TRBJ2-3; 8 positions match TRBD1. Unmatched junction bases numbered 18, after V lost 4 bases and J lost 0 bases. The CDR3 length is 20 residues. Germline V gene lookup returns CDR1 PRHDT and CDR2 FYEKMQ (reference sequence). Here the CDR3 reads CASSSTSTGEVRYSTDTQYF. CDR3 coding DNA: TGTGCCAGCAGCTCCACCTCGACAGGGGAGGTGAGGTATAGCACAGATACGCAGTATTTT.

This rearrangement joins TRBV4-2 to TRBJ1-1; D is perhaps TRBD1 (5 bases). This CDR3 region has 15 residues. The germline gives CDR1 LGHNA, CDR2 YNFKEQ. V gave up 0 bases and J gave up 2 bases, with 10 bases separating them. The CDR3 sequence is CASSQEAGINTEAFF. CDR3 bases: TGTGCCAGCAGCCAAGAGGCAGGGATTAACACTGAAGCTTTCTTT.